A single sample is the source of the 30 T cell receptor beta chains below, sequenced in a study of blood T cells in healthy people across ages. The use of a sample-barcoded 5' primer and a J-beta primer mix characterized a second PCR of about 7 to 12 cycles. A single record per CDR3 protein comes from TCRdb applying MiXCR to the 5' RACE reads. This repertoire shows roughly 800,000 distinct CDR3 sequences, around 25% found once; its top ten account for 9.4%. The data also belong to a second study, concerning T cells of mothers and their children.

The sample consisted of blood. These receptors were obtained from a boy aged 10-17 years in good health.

The chain's CDR3 is CASSLGATSEKLFF. The CDR3 nucleotides are TGTGCCAGCAGCTTAGGAGCCACCTCAGAAAAACTGTTTTTT. V gene TRBV7-9 combines with J gene TRBJ1-4; D gene unclear. From germline, CDR1 is SEHNR and CDR2 FQNEAQ (reference sequence). CDR3 size: 14 residues. The ends were cut back, 1 base at V and 8 bases at J, with 11 bases in the middle.

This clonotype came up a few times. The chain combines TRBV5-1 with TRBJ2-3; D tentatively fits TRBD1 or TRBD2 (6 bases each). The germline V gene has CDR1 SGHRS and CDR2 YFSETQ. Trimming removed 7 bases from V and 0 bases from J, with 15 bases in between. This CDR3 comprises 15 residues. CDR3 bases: TGCGCCAGCCATGCGGGACACTCAAGCACAGATACGCAGTATTTT. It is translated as CASHAGHSSTDTQYF.

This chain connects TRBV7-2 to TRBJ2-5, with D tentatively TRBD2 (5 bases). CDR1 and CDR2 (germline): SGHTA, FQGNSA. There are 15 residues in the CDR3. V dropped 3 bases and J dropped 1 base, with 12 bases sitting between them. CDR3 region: CASSFQPGIQETQYF. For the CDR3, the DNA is TGTGCCAGCAGCTTCCAACCGGGAATCCAAGAGACCCAGTACTTC.

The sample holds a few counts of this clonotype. CDR3 sequence: CASSEGGNTQYF. Here the CDR3 DNA reads TGTGCCAGCAGTGAAGGGGGAAATACGCAGTATTTT. The rearrangement uses TRBV25-1 and TRBJ2-3; D is tentatively TRBD1 or TRBD2 (5 bases each). V was cut by 2 bases and J by 7 bases, with 7 bases left in between. The CDR3 contains 12 residues. Germline V lookup: CDR1 MGHDK, CDR2 SYGVNS.

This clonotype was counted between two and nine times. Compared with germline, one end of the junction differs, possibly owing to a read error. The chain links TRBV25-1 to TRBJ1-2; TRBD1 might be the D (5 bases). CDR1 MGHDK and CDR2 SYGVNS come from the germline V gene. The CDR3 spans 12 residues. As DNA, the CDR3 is TGTGCCAGCAGTGACCCCGGGGGTGGCTACGCCTTC. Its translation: CASSDPGGGYAF.

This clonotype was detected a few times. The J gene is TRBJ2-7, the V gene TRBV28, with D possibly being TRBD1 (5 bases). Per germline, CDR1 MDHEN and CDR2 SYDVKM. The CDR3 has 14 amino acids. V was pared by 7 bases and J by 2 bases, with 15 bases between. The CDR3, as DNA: TGTGCCAGCACTTCGGAGACAGTTCCCTACGAGCAGTACTTC. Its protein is CASTSETVPYEQYF.

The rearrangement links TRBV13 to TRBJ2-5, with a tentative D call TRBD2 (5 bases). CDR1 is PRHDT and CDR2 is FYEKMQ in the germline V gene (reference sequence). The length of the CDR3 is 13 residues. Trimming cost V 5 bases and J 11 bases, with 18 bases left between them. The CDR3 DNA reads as TGTGCCAGCAGCCCCGAGGGAATCCGACGGCAGTACTTC. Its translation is CASSPEGIRRQYF.

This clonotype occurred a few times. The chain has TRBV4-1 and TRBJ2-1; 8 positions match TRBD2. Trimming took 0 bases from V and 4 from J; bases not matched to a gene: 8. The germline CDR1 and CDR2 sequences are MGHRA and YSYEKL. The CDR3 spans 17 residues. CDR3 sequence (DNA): TGCGCCAGCAGCCAAGATTTGTTCGGCGGGAGGTACAATGAGCAGTTCTTC. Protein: CASSQDLFGGRYNEQFF.

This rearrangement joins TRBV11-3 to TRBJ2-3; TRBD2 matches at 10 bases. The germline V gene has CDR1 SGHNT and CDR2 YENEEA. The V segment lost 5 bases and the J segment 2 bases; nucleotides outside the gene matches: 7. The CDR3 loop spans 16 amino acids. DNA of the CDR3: TGTGCCAGCAGCGTTTCTAGCGGGGGTTTCACAGATACGCAGTATTTT. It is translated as CASSVSSGGFTDTQYF.

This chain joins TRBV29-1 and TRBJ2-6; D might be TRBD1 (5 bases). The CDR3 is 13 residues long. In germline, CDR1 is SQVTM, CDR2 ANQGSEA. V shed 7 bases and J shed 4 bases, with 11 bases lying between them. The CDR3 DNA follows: TGCAGCGAGGCAGGGTTAGGGGCCAACGTCCTGACTTTC. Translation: CSEAGLGANVLTF. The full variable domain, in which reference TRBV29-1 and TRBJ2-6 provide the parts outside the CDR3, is SAVISQKPSRDICQRGTSLTIQCQVDSQVTMMFWYRQQPGQSLTLIATANQGSEATYESGFVIDKFPISRPNLTFSTLTVSNMSPEDSSIYLCSEAGLGANVLTFGAGSRLTVL.

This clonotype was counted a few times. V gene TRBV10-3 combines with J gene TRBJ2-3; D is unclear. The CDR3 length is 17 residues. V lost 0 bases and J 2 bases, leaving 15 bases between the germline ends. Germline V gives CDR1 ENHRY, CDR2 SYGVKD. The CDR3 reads CAISESQLPSLTDTQYF. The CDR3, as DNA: TGTGCCATCAGTGAGTCTCAGTTACCCTCACTCACAGATACGCAGTATTTT.

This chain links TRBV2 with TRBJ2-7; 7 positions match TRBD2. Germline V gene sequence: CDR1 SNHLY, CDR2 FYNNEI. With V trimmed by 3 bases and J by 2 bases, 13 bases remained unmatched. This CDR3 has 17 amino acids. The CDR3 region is CASSDVGLPTRPYEQYF. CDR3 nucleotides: TGTGCCAGCAGTGATGTGGGACTACCAACCCGACCCTACGAGCAGTACTTC. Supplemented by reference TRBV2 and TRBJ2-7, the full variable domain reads EPEVTQTPSHQVTQMGQEVILRCVPISNHLYFYWYRQILGQKVEFLVSFYNNEISEKSEIFDDQFSVERPDGSNFTLKIRSTKLEDSAMYFCASSDVGLPTRPYEQYFGPGTRLTVT.

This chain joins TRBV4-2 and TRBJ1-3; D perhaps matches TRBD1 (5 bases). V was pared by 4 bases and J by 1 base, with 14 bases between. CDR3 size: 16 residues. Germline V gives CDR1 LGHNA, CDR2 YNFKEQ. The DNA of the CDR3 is TGTGCCAGCAGCCTCGGGACGGATGAATCTGGAAACACCATATATTTT. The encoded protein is CASSLGTDESGNTIYF.

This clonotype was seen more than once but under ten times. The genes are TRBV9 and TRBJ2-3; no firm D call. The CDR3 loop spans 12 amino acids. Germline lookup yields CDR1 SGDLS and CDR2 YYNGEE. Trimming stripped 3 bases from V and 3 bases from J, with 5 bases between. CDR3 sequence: CASSALTDTQYF. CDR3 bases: TGTGCCAGCAGCGCGCTAACAGATACGCAGTATTTT. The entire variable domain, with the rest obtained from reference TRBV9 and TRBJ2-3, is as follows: DSGVTQTPKHLITATGQRVTLRCSPRSGDLSVYWYQQSLDQGLQFLIQYYNGEERAKGNILERFSAQQFPDLHSELNLSSLELGDSALYFCASSALTDTQYFGPGTRLTVL.

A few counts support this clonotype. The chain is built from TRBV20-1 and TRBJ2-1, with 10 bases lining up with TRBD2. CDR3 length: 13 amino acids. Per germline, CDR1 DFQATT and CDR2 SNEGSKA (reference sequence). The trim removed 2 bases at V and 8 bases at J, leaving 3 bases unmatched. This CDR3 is CSARQAGGHEQFF. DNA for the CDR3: TGCAGTGCTAGACAAGCGGGAGGGCATGAGCAGTTCTTC.

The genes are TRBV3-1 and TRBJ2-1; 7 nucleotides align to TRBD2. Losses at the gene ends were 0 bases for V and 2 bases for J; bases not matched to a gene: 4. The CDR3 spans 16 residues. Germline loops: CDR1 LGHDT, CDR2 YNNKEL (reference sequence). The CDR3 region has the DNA TGTGCCAGCAGCCAAGAGGGGAGGGCCCCCTACAATGAGCAGTTCTTC. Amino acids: CASSQEGRAPYNEQFF.

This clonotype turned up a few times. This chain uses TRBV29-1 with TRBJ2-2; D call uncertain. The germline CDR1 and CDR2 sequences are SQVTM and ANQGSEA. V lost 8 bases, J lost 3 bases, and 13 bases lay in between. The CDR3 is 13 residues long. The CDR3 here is CSSTSSDTGELFF. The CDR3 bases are TGCAGCTCGACAAGCAGTGACACCGGGGAGCTGTTTTTT.

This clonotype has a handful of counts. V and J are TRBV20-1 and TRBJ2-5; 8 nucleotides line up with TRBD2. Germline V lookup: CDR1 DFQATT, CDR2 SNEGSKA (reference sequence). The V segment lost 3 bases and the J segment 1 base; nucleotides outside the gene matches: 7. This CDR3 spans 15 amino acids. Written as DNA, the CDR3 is TGCAGTGCTAGTTCACGCGGGGGGATCCAAGAGACCCAGTACTTC. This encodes CSASSRGGIQETQYF.

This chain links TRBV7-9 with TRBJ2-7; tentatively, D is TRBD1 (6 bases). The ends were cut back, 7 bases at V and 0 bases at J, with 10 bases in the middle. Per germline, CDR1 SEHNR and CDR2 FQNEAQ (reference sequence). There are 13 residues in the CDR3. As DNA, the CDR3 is TGTGCCAGCAAGGGACACCGCTCCTACGAGCAGTACTTC. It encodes CASKGHRSYEQYF.

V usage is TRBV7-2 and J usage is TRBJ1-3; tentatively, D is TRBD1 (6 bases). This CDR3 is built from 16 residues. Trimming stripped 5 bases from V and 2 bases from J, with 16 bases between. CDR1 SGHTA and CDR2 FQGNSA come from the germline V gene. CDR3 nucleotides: TGTGCCAGCAGCCCCAACCAGGGGAAGGCTGGAAACACCATATATTTT. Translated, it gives CASSPNQGKAGNTIYF.

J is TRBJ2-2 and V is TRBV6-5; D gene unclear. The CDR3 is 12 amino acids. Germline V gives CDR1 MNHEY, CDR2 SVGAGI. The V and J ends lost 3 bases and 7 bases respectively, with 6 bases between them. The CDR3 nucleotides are TGTGCCAGCAGTTATATAGGCGGGGAGCTGTTTTTT. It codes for CASSYIGGELFF.

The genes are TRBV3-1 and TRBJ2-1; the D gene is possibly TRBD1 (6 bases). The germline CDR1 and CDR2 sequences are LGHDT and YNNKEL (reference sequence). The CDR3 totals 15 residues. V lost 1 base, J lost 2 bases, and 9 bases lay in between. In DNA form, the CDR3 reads TGTGCCAGCAGCCAAGGACAGGAAACCTACAATGAGCAGTTCTTC. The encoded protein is CASSQGQETYNEQFF.

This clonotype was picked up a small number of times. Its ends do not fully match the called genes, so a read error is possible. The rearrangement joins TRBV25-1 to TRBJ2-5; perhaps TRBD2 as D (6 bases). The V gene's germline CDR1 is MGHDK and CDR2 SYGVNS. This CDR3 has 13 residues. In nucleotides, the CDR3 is TGTGCCTGCAGTGATTGGGGGGTTGAGACCCAGTACTTC. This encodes CACSDWGVETQYF.

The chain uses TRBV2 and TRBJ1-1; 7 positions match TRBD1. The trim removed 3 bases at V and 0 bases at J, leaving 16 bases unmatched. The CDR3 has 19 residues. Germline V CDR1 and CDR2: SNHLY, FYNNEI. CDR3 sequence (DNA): TGTGCCAGCAGTGATGACACGGGACAGCTGATCACATTGAACACTGAAGCTTTCTTT. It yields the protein CASSDDTGQLITLNTEAFF.

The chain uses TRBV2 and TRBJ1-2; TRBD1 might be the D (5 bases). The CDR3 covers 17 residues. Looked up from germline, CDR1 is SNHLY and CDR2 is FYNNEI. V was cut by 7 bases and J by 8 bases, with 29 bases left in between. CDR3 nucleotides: TGTGCCAGCACCGAAGGAGGGGCCCGCAGGTCGGGATTAGGCTACACCTTC. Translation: CASTEGGARRSGLGYTF.

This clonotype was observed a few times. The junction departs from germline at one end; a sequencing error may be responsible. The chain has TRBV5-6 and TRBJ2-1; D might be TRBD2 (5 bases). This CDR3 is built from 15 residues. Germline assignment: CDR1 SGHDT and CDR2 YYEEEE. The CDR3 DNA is TGTGCCAGCAGCTTGGTGCTAGCCCTGGGGAATGAGCAGTCCTTC. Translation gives CASSLVLALGNEQSF.

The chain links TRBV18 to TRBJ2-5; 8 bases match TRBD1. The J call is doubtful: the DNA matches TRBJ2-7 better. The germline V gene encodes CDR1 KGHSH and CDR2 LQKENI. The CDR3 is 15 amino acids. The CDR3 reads CASSPGSGGGDEQYF. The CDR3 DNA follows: TGTGCCAGCTCACCAGGTTCAGGGGGCGGGGACGAGCAGTACTTC.

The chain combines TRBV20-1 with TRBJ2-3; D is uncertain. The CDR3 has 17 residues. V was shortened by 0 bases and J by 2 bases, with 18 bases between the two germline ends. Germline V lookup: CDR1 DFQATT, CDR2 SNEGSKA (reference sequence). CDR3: CSARDPLGSPDTDTQYF. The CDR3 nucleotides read TGCAGTGCTAGAGATCCCTTGGGTTCCCCCGACACAGATACGCAGTATTTT.

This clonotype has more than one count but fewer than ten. CDR3 sequence reads: CASSRRGTASSYEQYF. CDR3 bases: TGTGCCAGCAGTCGCCGTGGGACGGCGAGCTCCTACGAGCAGTACTTC. The chain is built from TRBV28 and TRBJ2-7, with D possibly being TRBD1 or TRBD2 (5 bases each). The germline gives CDR1 MDHEN, CDR2 SYDVKM. This CDR3 has 16 residues. V lost 5 bases, J lost 0 bases, and 17 bases lay in between.

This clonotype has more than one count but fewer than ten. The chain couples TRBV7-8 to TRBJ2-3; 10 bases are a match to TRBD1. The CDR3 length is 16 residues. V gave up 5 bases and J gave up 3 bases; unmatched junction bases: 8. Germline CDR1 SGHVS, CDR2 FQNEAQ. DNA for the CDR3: TGTGCCAGCAGCCTCCAGACAGGGGGCAGGACAGATACGCAGTATTTT. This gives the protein CASSLQTGGRTDTQYF.